This TCR beta chain is drawn from a study of blood T cell repertoires in COVID-19. The wider study: Both acute and convalescent COVID-19 samples were obtained from the United States, Italy and Spain.

Repertoires were generated with immunoSEQ multiplex PCR, while TCRdb's copy carries only in-frame clones and drops some. The repertoire has 300,000 or so clones, more than 70% of them found once; the top ten carry roughly 1.3%. This CDR3 has 13 residues. Losses at the gene ends were 5 bases for V and 4 bases for J; bases not matched to a gene: 4. Germline lookup yields CDR1 PRHDT and CDR2 FYEKMQ (reference sequence). This clone occurred a few times. This sequence was found in a woman between 45 and 65 years old with acute or convalescent COVID-19. This rearrangement joins TRBV13 to TRBJ1-1, with 7 bases fitting TRBD1. Sequencing was done on a sample of peripheral blood. DNA for the CDR3: TGTGCCAGCAGCACTTACAGGGGCACTGAAGCTTTCTTT. As protein: CASSTYRGTEAFF.